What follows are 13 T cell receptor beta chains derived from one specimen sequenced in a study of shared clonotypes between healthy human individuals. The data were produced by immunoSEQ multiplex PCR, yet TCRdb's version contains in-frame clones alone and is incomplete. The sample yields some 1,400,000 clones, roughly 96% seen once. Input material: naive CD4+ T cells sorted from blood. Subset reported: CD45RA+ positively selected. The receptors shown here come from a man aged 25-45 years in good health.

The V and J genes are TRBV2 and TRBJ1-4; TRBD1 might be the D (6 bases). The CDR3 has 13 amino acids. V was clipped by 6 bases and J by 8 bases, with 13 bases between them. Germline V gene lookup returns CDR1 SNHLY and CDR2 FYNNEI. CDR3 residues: CASRKGQTEKLFF. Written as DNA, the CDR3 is TGTGCCAGCAGAAAAGGACAGACGGAAAAACTGTTTTTT.

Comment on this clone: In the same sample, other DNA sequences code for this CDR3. This CDR3 is CASSIGYEQYF. The CDR3 DNA follows: TGTGCCAGTAGTATCGGGTACGAGCAGTACTTC. The rearrangement joins TRBV19 to TRBJ2-7; D is unclear. The germline V and J ends were trimmed by 3 bases and 4 bases, with 4 bases remaining between them. Per germline, CDR1 LNHDA and CDR2 SQIVND (reference sequence). CDR3 size: 11 residues.

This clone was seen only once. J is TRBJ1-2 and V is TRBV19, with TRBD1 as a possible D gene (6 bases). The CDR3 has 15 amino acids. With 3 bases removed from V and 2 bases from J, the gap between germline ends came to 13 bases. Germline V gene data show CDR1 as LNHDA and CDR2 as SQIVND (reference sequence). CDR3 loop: CASSISRGFNYGYTF. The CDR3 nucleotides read TGTGCCAGTAGTATTTCCAGGGGTTTCAACTATGGCTACACCTTC. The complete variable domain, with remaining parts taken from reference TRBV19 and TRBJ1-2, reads DGGITQSPKYLFRKEGQNVTLSCEQNLNHDAMYWYRQDPGQGLRLIYYSQIVNDFQKGDIAEGYSVSREKKESFPLTVTSAQKNPTAFYLCASSISRGFNYGYTFGSGTRLTVV.

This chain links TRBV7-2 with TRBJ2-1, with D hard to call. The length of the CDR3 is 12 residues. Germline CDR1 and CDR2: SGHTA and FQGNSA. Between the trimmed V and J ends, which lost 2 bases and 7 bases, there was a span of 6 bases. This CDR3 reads CASSLNTNEQFF. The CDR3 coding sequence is TGTGCCAGCAGCTTAAATACGAATGAGCAGTTCTTC.

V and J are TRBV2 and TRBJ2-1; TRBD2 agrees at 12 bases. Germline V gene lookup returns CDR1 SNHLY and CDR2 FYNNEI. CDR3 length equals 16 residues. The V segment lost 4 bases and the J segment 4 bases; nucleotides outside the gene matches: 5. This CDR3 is CASSGFGLAGYNEQFF. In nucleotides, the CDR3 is TGTGCCAGCAGTGGTTTTGGACTAGCGGGGTACAATGAGCAGTTCTTC.

The CDR3 loop reads CASSLLADPSYEQYF. The CDR3, as DNA: TGCGCCAGCAGCTTGTTAGCGGACCCCTCCTACGAGCAGTACTTC. This rearrangement joins TRBV5-1 to TRBJ2-7, with a possible D match to TRBD2 (6 bases). CDR3 size: 15 residues. Trimming shortened V by 1 base and J by 0 bases, and 11 bases separated the two germline ends. CDR1 SGHRS and CDR2 YFSETQ come from the germline V gene.

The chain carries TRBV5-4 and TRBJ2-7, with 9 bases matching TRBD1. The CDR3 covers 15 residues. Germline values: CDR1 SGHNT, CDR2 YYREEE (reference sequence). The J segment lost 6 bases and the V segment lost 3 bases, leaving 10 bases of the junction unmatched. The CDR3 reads CASSWGGTGFGEQYF. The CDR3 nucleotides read TGTGCCAGCAGCTGGGGCGGGACAGGGTTCGGCGAGCAGTACTTC.

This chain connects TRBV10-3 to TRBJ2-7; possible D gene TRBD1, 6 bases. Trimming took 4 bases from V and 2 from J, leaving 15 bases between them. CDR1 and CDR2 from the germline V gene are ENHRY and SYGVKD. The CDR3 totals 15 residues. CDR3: CAISADRGNPYEQYF. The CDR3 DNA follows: TGTGCCATCAGTGCGGACAGAGGGAATCCCTACGAGCAGTACTTC.

In DNA form, the CDR3 reads TGCGCCAGCAGCTTGGATGGACAGGGGAACAATGAGCAGTTCTTC. Protein sequence: CASSLDGQGNNEQFF. The V gene is TRBV5-1, the J gene TRBJ2-1; TRBD1 matches 9 bases. The CDR3 length is 15 residues. V was pared by 0 bases and J by 5 bases, with 3 bases of the junction left unmatched. CDR1 is SGHRS, CDR2 YFSETQ, per germline.

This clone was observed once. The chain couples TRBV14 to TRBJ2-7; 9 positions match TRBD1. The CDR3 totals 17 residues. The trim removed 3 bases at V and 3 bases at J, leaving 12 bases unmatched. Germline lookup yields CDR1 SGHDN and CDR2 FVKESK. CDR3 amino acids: CASSHSPSRDRVYEQYF. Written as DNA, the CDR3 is TGTGCCAGCAGCCACTCCCCCAGCCGGGACAGGGTCTACGAGCAGTACTTC.

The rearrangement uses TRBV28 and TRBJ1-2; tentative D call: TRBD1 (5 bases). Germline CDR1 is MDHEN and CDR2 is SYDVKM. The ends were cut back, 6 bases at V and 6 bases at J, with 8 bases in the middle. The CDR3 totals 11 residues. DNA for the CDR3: TGTGCCAGCAGCTGGGGGGATGGCTACACCTTC. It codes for CASSWGDGYTF.

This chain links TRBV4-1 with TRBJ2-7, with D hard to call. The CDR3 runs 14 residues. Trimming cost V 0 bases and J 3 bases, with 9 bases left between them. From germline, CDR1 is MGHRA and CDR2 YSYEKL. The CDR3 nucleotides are TGCGCCAGCAGCCAAGAAGCGCAGGTCTACGAGCAGTACTTC. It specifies CASSQEAQVYEQYF.

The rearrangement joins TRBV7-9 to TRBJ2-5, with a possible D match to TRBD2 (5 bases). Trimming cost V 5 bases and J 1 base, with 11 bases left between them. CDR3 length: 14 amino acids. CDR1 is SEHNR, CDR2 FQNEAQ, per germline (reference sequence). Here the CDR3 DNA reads TGTGCCAGCAGCCGGACTCCCCCCCAAGAGACCCAGTACTTC. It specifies CASSRTPPQETQYF. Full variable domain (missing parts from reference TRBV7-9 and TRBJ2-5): DTGVSQNPRHKITKRGQNVTFRCDPISEHNRLYWYRQTLGQGPEFLTYFQNEAQLEKSRLLSDRFSAERPKGSFSTLEIQRTEQGDSAMYLCASSRTPPQETQYFGPGTRLLVL.